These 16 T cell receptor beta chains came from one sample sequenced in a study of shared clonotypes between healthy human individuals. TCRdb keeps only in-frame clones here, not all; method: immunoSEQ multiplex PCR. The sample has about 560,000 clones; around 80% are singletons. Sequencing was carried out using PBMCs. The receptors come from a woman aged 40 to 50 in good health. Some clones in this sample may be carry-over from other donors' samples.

As DNA, the CDR3 is TGCGCCAGCAGCTTGGCCGGGGGAATTGCTGGCTACACCTTC. Protein: CASSLAGGIAGYTF. J is TRBJ1-2 and V is TRBV5-1, with D possibly TRBD1 on 5 matching bases. Germline CDR1 and CDR2: SGHRS and YFSETQ. There are 14 residues in the CDR3. V dropped 0 bases and J dropped 7 bases, with 13 bases sitting between them. Together with reference TRBV5-1 and TRBJ1-2, the CDR3 gives the full variable domain: KAGVTQTPRYLIKTRGQQVTLSCSPISGHRSVSWYQQTPGQGLQFLFEYFSETQRNKGNFPGRFSGRQFSNSRSEMNVSTLELGDSALYLCASSLAGGIAGYTFGSGTRLTVV.

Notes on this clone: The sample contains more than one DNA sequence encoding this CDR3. The DNA of the CDR3 is TGTGCCAGCAGTTCAAATATGAACACTGAAGCTTTCTTT. Protein sequence: CASSSNMNTEAFF. The V gene is TRBV27, the J gene TRBJ1-1; D is uncertain. The germline V gene has CDR1 MNHEY and CDR2 SMNVEV (reference sequence). The germline V and J ends were trimmed by 4 bases and 0 bases, with 6 bases remaining between them. This CDR3 has 13 residues.

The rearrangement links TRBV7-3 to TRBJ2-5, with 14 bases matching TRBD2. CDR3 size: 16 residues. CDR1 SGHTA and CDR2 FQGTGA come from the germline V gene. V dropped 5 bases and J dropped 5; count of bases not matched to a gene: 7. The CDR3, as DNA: TGTGCCAGCAGCCCCGGGACTAGCGGGAGCGTGGAGACCCAGTACTTC. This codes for CASSPGTSGSVETQYF.

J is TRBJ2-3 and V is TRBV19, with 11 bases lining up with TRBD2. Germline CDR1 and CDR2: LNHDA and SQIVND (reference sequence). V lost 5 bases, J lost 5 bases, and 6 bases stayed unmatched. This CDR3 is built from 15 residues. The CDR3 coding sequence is TGTGCCAGTAGTGGTTCTAGCGGGGGGCGAGATACGCAGTATTTT. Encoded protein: CASSGSSGGRDTQYF.

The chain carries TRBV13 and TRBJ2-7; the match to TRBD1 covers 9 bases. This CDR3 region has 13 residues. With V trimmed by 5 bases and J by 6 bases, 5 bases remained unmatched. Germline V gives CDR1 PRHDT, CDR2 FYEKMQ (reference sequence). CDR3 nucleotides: TGTGCCAGCAGCCAGGACAGGGGCCCCGAGCAGTACTTC. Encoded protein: CASSQDRGPEQYF.

Here the CDR3 reads CASSLKSESNEQYF. The CDR3 nucleotides read TGTGCCAGCAGTTTAAAAAGCGAGTCGAACGAGCAGTACTTC. The chain is built from TRBV27 and TRBJ2-7, with unresolved D. V was trimmed by 2 bases and J by 5 bases, leaving 13 bases between them. Germline loops: CDR1 MNHEY, CDR2 SMNVEV (reference sequence). This CDR3 has 14 amino acids.

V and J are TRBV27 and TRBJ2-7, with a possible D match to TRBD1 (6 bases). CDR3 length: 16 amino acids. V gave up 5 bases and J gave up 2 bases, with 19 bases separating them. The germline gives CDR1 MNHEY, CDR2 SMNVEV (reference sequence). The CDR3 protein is CASSPGWKTGTYEQYF. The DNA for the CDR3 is TGTGCCAGCAGTCCGGGGTGGAAAACAGGGACCTACGAGCAGTACTTC.

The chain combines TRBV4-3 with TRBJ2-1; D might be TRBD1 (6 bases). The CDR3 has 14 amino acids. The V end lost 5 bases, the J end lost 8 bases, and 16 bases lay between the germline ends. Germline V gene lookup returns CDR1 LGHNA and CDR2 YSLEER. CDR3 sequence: CASSSRGPGYEQFF. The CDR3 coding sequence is TGCGCCAGCAGCTCCAGGGGTCCGGGGTATGAGCAGTTCTTC.

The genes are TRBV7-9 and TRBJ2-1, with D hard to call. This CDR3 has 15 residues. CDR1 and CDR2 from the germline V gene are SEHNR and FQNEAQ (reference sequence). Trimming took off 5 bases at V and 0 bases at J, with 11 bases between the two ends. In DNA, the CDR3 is TGTGCCAGCAGCCCTCATGGAAGCTCCTACAATGAGCAGTTCTTC. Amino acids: CASSPHGSSYNEQFF.

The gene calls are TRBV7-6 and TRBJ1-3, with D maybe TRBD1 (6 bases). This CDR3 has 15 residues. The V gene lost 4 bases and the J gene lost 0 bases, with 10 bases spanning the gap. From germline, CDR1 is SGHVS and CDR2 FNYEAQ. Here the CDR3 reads CASSSGTFSGNTIYF. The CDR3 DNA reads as TGTGCCAGCAGCTCCGGGACATTCTCTGGAAACACCATATATTTT.

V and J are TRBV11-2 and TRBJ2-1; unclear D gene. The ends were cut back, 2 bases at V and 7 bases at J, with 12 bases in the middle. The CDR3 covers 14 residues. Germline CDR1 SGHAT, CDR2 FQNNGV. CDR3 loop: CASSLRSRSNEQFF. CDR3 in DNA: TGTGCCAGCAGCTTACGAAGCCGGTCGAATGAGCAGTTCTTC. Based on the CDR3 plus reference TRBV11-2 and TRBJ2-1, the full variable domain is EAGVAQSPRYKIIEKRQSVAFWCNPISGHATLYWYQQILGQGPKLLIQFQNNGVVDDSQLPKDRFSAERLKGVDSTLKIQPAKLEDSAVYLCASSLRSRSNEQFFGPGTRLTVL.

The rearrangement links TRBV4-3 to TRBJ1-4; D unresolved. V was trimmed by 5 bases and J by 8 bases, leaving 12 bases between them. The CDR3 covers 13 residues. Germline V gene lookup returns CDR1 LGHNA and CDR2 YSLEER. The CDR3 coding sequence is TGCGCCAGCAGCGTCCGAGTGGGAGAAAAACTGTTTTTT. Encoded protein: CASSVRVGEKLFF.

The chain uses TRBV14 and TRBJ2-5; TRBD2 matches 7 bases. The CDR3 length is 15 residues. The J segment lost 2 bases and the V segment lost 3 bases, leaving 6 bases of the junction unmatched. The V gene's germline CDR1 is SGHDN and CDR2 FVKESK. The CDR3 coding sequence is TGTGCCAGCAGCCAGGCGGCTAGCGGACAAGAGACCCAGTACTTC. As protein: CASSQAASGQETQYF.

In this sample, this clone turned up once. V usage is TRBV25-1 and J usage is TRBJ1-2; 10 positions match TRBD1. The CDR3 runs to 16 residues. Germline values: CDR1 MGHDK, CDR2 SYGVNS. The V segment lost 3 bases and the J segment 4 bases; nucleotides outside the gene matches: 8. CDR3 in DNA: TGTGCCAGCAGTGACCAGACGACAGGGGGCGTCTATGGCTACACCTTC. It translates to CASSDQTTGGVYGYTF.

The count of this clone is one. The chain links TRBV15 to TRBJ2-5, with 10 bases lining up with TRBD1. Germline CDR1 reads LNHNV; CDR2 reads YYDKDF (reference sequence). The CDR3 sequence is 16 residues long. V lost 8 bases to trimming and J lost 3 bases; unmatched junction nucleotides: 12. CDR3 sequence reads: CATRGQGYHREETQYF. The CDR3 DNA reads TGTGCCACCCGGGGACAGGGGTATCATAGGGAAGAGACCCAGTACTTC.

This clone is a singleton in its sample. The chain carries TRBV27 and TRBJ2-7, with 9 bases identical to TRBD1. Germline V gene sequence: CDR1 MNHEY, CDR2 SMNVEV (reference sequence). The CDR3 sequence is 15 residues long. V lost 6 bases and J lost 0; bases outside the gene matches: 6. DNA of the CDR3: TGTGCCAGCAGCCCCGGACAGGGGCCCTCCTACGAGCAGTACTTC. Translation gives CASSPGQGPSYEQYF.